The 14 T cell receptor beta chains presented below share a single source sample, sequenced in a study of cytomegalovirus exposure and HLA in healthy donors. The PCR contained 60 Vbeta and 13 Jbeta primers. Profiled with immunoSEQ multiplex PCR; TCRdb holds only in-frame clones, not every one. The sample has some 200,000 clones, 70% to 85% seen once. The specimen sequenced was PBMCs. Receptor source: a boy under 10 years old in good health and CMV-seronegative.

This clone appeared once. V is TRBV5-6 and J is TRBJ1-2; no firm D call. The CDR3 is 14 residues long. Between the trimmed V and J ends, which lost 0 bases and 10 bases, there was a span of 16 bases. Per the germline V gene, CDR1 is SGHDT and CDR2 is YYEEEE. The CDR3 nucleotides read TGTGCCAGCAGCTTGGGAACCGTTCGAACATTCTACACCTTC. It translates to CASSLGTVRTFYTF. Filled out from reference TRBV5-6 and TRBJ1-2, the complete variable domain reads DAGVTQSPTHLIKTRGQQVTLRCSPKSGHDTVSWYQQALGQGPQFIFQYYEEEERQRGNFPDRFSGHQFPNYSSELNVNALLLGDSALYLCASSLGTVRTFYTFGSGTRLTVV.

This clone was detected a few times. V usage is TRBV9 and J usage is TRBJ2-7; D possibly corresponds to TRBD1 (6 bases). This CDR3 comprises 16 residues. Germline V gene data show CDR1 as SGDLS and CDR2 as YYNGEE. The V end lost 0 bases, the J end lost 2 bases, and 15 bases lay between the germline ends. In DNA, the CDR3 is TGTGCCAGCAGCGTAGCGTCAGGGGTCGCTACCTACGAGCAGTACTTC. Amino acids: CASSVASGVATYEQYF.

The gene calls are TRBV4-3 and TRBJ2-1; TRBD1 is a possible D gene (6 bases). Germline V CDR1 and CDR2: LGHNA, YSLEER. The length of the CDR3 is 16 residues. V dropped 0 bases and J dropped 4 bases, with 13 bases sitting between them. CDR3 residues: CASSQDLTGPYNEQFF. The CDR3 nucleotides read TGCGCCAGCAGCCAAGATCTGACAGGTCCATACAATGAGCAGTTCTTC.

The chain joins TRBV6-5 to TRBJ1-6; no reliable D call. Germline values: CDR1 MNHEY, CDR2 SVGAGI. This CDR3 is built from 13 residues. Trimming pared 2 bases from V and 11 bases from J, leaving 10 bases between. The CDR3 sequence: CASSYREEAPLHF. The DNA for the CDR3 is TGTGCCAGCAGTTACCGGGAGGAAGCACCCCTCCACTTT.

The V gene is TRBV5-3, the J gene TRBJ1-1; D is possibly TRBD1 (5 bases). TRBV5-3 is annotated as an ORF whose role is uncertain. Trimming pared 0 bases from V and 3 bases from J, leaving 15 bases between. This CDR3 contains 16 residues. In nucleotides, the CDR3 is TGTGCCAGAAGCTTGGGCCGGGAGGGGCTGTACACTGAAGCTTTCTTT. Protein sequence: CARSLGREGLYTEAFF.

The chain joins TRBV5-5 to TRBJ1-2; D perhaps matches TRBD1 (6 bases). The CDR3 has 13 residues. Germline loops: CDR1 SGHKS, CDR2 YYEKEE (reference sequence). Trimming took off 0 bases at V and 8 bases at J, with 11 bases between the two ends. The CDR3 sequence: CASSLDRALGYTF. Here the CDR3 DNA reads TGTGCCAGCAGCTTGGACAGGGCTCTCGGCTACACCTTC.

This clone was counted a single time. The V and J genes are TRBV7-2 and TRBJ1-1; D gene ambiguous. The CDR3 is 13 amino acids. Germline assignment: CDR1 SGHTA and CDR2 FQGNSA. V lost 2 bases to trimming and J lost 8 bases, with 12 bases between them. CDR3 protein: CASSLLSWAEAFF. CDR3 DNA sequence: TGTGCCAGCAGCTTACTCTCATGGGCCGAAGCTTTCTTT.

The chain employs TRBV4-2 and TRBJ2-3, with 11 bases aligning to TRBD2. The CDR3 is 19 amino acids. With 0 bases clipped from V and 2 bases from J, the junction kept 10 bases outside the gene matches. Germline lookup yields CDR1 LGHNA and CDR2 YNFKEQ. The CDR3 coding sequence is TGTGCCAGCAGCCAAGAACGAGCTAGCGGGGGGTCCACCACAGATACGCAGTATTTT. Translating gives CASSQERASGGSTTDTQYF.

This chain links TRBV25-1 with TRBJ2-3, with TRBD2 matching 11 bases. Trimming cost V 6 bases and J 0 bases; bases outside gene matches: 5. This CDR3 is 16 amino acids long. Per the germline V gene, CDR1 is MGHDK and CDR2 is SYGVNS. CDR3: CASSQTSGVSTDTQYF. The CDR3 nucleotides are TGTGCCAGCAGCCAGACTAGCGGGGTGAGCACAGATACGCAGTATTTT.

This chain links TRBV11-2 with TRBJ2-5; maybe TRBD2 (6 bases). Germline assignment: CDR1 SGHAT and CDR2 FQNNGV. The V and J ends lost 5 bases and 3 bases respectively, with 19 bases between them. CDR3 length: 16 residues. The CDR3 sequence is CASSLGDSRGEETQYF. As DNA, the CDR3 is TGTGCCAGCAGCCTAGGGGACTCTCGGGGAGAAGAGACCCAGTACTTC.

This sequence joins TRBV7-2 and TRBJ2-3; 7 bases map to TRBD2. Germline V gene data show CDR1 as SGHTA and CDR2 as FQGNSA. The CDR3 contains 14 residues. The trim removed 8 bases at V and 1 base at J, leaving 6 bases unmatched. CDR3 sequence (DNA): TGTGCCAGCCAGAGGGACTACCGCACAGATACGCAGTATTTT. Translation gives CASQRDYRTDTQYF.

The V call is TRBV5-1, the J call TRBJ1-4, with a possible D match to TRBD1 (6 bases). With 1 base removed from V and 8 bases from J, the gap between germline ends came to 9 bases. CDR3 length equals 13 residues. Per the germline V gene, CDR1 is SGHRS and CDR2 is YFSETQ. Written as DNA, the CDR3 is TGCGCCAGCAGCTTGAGGCAGGGGGAAAAACTGTTTTTT. It specifies CASSLRQGEKLFF.

In DNA, the CDR3 is TGTGCCAGCAGCTTTGGGGGGACAGGGGGCTCTGGGGCCAACGTCCTGACTTTC. It is translated as CASSFGGTGGSGANVLTF. The chain couples TRBV5-8 to TRBJ2-6, with 11 bases fitting TRBD1. Germline trimming cut 2 bases from V and 0 bases from J; bases unmatched to any gene: 4. Germline CDR1 is SGHTS and CDR2 is YDEGEE. The CDR3 contains 18 residues.

This sequence joins TRBV7-2 and TRBJ2-2; the D gene is possibly TRBD2 (5 bases). The CDR3 runs 14 residues. With 5 bases removed from V and 3 bases from J, the gap between germline ends came to 10 bases. CDR1 and CDR2 (germline): SGHTA, FQGNSA. This CDR3 is CASSDRGYTGELFF. The CDR3 DNA reads TGTGCCAGCAGCGACCGGGGTTACACCGGGGAGCTGTTTTTT.